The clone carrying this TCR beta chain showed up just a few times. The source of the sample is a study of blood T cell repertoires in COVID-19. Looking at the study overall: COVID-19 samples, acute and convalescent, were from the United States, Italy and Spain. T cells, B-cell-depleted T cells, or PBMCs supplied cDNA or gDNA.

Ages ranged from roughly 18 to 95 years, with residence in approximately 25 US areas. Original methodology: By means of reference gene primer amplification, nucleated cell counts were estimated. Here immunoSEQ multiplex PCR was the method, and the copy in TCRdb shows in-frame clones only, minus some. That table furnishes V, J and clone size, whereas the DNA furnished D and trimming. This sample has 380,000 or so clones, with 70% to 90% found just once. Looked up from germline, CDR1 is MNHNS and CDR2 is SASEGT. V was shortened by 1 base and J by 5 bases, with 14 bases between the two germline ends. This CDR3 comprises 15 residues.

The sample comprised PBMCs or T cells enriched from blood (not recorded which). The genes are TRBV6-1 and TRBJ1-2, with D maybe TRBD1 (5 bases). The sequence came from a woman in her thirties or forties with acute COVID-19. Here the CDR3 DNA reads TGTGCCAGCAGTGAAGAGGCAGGGATGAGTTATGGCTACACCTTC. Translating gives CASSEEAGMSYGYTF.